The 3 T cell receptor beta chains below come from one sample, sequenced in a study of OX40 agonist ivuxolimab in advanced cancers. Repertoires were generated with immunoSEQ multiplex PCR, while TCRdb's copy carries only in-frame clones and drops some. The sample lists approximately 82,000 clones, roughly 92% occurring once. The sample here was CD4+ or CD8+ T cells sorted from blood, taken in a trial of the OX40 agonist ivuxolimab. These receptors were obtained from an adult with an advanced solid tumor such as melanoma, head and neck, liver or kidney cancer.

This rearrangement joins TRBV13 to TRBJ2-2; TRBD1 agrees at 9 bases. Germline V gives CDR1 PRHDT, CDR2 FYEKMQ (reference sequence). This CDR3 is 17 amino acids long. Trimming took 4 bases from V and 4 from J; bases not matched to a gene: 10. CDR3 sequence: CASSSPGTGIGTGELFF. The CDR3 nucleotides are TGTGCCAGCAGCTCCCCCGGGACAGGGATAGGCACCGGGGAGCTGTTTTTT.

The chain couples TRBV11-2 to TRBJ2-7, with 7 bases lining up with TRBD1. The CDR3 consists of 12 residues. V gave up 4 bases and J gave up 9 bases; unmatched junction bases: 6. The germline CDR1 and CDR2 sequences are SGHAT and FQNNGV. In DNA form, the CDR3 reads TGTGCCAGCAGCTCGGACAGGAAAGGGCAGTACTTC. It is translated as CASSSDRKGQYF.

The chain carries TRBV7-8 and TRBJ2-1; 10 bases are shared with TRBD2. The CDR3 extends over 15 amino acids. The trim removed 1 base at V and 8 bases at J, leaving 5 bases unmatched. Germline V lookup: CDR1 SGHVS, CDR2 FQNEAQ. The CDR3 DNA follows: TGTGCCAGCAGCTTAGTGGCTAGCGGGAGCTATGAGCAGTTCTTC. Translating gives CASSLVASGSYEQFF.